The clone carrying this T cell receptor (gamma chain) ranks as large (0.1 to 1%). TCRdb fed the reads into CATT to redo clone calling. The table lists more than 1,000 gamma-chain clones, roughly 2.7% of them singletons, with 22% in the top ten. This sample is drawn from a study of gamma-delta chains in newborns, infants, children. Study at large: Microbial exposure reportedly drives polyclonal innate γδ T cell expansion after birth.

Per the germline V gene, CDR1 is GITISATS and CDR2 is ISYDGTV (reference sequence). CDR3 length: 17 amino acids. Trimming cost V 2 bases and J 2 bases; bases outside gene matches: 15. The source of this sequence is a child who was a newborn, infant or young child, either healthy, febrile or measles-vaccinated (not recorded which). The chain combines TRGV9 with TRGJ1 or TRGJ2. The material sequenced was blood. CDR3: CALWEGDTREYYYKKLF. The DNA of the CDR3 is TGTGCCTTGTGGGAGGGGGACACCCGGGAATATTATTATAAGAAACTCTTT.